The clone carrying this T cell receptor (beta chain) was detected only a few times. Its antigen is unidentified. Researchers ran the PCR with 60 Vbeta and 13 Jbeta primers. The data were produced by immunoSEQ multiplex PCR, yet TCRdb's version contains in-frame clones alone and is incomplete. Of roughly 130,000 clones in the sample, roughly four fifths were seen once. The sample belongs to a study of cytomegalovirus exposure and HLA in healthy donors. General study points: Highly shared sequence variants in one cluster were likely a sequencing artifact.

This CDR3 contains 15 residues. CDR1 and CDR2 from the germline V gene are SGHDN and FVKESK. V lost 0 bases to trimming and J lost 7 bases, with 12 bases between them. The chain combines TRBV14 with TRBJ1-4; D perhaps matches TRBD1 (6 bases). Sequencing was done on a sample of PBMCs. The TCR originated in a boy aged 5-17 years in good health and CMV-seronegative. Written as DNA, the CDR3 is TGTGCCAGCAGCCAAGATGGCAGGGGCACTGAAAAACTGTTTTTT. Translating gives CASSQDGRGTEKLFF.